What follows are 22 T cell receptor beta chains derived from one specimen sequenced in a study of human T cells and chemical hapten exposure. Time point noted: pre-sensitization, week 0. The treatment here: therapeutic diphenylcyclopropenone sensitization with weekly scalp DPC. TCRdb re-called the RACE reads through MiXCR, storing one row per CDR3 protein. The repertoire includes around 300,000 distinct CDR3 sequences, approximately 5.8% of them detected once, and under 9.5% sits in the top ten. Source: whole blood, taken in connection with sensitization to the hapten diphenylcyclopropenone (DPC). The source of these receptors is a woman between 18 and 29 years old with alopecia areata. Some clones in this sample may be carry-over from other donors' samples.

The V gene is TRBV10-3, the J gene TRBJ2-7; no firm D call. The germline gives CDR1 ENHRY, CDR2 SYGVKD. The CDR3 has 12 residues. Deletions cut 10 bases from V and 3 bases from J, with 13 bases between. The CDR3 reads CATSKLDYEQYF. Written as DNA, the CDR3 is TGTGCCACCAGCAAGCTGGACTACGAGCAGTACTTC.

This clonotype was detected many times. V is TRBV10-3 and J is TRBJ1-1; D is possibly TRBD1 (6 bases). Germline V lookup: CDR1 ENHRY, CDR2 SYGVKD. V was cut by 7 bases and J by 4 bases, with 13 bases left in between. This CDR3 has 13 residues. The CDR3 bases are TGTGCCATCACCGGGACACTGGGCACTGAAGCTTTCTTT. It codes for CAITGTLGTEAFF.

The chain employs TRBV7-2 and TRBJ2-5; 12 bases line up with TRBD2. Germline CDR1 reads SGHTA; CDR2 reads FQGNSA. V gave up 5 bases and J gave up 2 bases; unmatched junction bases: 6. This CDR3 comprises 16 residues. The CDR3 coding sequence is TGTGCCAGCAGCCCCCGGACTAGCGGGGCTCAAGAGACCCAGTACTTC. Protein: CASSPRTSGAQETQYF. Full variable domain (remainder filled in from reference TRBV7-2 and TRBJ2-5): GAGVSQSPSNKVTEKGKDVELRCDPISGHTALYWYRQSLGQGLEFLIYFQGNSAPDKSGLPSDRFSAERTGGSVSTLTIQRTQQEDSAVYLCASSPRTSGAQETQYFGPGTRLLVL.

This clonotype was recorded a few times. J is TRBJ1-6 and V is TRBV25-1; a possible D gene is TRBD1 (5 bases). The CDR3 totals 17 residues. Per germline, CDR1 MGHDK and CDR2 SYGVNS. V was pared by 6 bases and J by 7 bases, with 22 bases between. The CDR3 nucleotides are TGTGCCAGCAGATCAACAGGACCCGAGGGTTGGAATTCACCCCTCCACTTT. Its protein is CASRSTGPEGWNSPLHF.

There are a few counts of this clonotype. CDR3 nucleotide sequence: TGCGCCAGCAGCACCGGACTAGCGCCCTACGAGCAGTACTTC. Translated: CASSTGLAPYEQYF. V is TRBV5-1 and J is TRBJ2-7; 9 positions agree with TRBD2. Germline CDR1 and CDR2: SGHRS and YFSETQ. This CDR3 is built from 14 residues. The V segment lost 4 bases and the J segment 2 bases; nucleotides outside the gene matches: 4.

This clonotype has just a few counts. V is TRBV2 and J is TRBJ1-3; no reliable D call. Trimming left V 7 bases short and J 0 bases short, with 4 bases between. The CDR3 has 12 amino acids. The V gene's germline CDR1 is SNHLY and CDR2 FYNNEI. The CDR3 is CASTVSGNTIYF. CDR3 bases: TGTGCCAGCACCGTCTCTGGAAACACCATATATTTT. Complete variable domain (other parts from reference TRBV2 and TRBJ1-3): EPEVTQTPSHQVTQMGQEVILRCVPISNHLYFYWYRQILGQKVEFLVSFYNNEISEKSEIFDDQFSVERPDGSNFTLKIRSTKLEDSAMYFCASTVSGNTIYFGEGSWLTVV.

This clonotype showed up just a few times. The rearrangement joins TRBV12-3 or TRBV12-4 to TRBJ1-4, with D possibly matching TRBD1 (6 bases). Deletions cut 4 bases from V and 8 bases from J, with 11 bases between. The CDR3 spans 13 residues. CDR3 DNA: TGTGCCAGCAGTTCGGGACAAAAGGAAAAACTGTTTTTT. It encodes CASSSGQKEKLFF.

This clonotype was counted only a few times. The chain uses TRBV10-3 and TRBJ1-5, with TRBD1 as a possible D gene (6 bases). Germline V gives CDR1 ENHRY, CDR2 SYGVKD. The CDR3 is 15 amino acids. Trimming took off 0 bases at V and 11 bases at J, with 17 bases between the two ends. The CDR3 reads CAISESAGVLIAQHF. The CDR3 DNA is TGTGCCATCAGTGAGTCGGCAGGGGTACTTATAGCCCAGCATTTT.

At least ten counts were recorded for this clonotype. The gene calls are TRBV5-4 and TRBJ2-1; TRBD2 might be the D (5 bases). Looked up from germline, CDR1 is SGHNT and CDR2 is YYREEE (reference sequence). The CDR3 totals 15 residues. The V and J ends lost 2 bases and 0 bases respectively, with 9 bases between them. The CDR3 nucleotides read TGTGCCAGCAGCTTTAACGGGGACTCCTACAATGAGCAGTTCTTC. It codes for CASSFNGDSYNEQFF.

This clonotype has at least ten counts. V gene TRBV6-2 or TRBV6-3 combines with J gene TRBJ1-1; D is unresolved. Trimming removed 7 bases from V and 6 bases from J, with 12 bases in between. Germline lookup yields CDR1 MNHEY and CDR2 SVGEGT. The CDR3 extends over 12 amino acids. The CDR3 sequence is CASTESSAEAFF. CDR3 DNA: TGTGCCAGCACGGAGTCTTCGGCTGAAGCTTTCTTT.

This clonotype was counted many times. The CDR3 DNA reads as TGTGCCAGCAGTAAGCTTATGAACACTGAAGCTTTCTTT. This translates into CASSKLMNTEAFF. The chain combines TRBV6-5 with TRBJ1-1; no reliable D call. The length of the CDR3 is 13 residues. Per the germline V gene, CDR1 is MNHEY and CDR2 is SVGAGI. Trimming took off 5 bases at V and 0 bases at J, with 7 bases between the two ends.

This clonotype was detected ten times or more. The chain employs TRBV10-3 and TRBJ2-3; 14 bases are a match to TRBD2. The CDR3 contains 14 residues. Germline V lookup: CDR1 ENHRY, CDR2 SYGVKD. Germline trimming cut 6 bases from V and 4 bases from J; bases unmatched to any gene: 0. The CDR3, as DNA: TGTGCCATCAGGACTAGCGGGGGGGCAGATACGCAGTATTTT. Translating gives CAIRTSGGADTQYF.

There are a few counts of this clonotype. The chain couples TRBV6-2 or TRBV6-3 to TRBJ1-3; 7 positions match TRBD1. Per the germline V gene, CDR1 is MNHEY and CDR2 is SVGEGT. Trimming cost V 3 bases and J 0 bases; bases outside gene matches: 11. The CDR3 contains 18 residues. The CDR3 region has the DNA TGTGCCAGCAGTTATTCTTCGAGGGGGCGATACTCTGGAAACACCATATATTTT. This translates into CASSYSSRGRYSGNTIYF.

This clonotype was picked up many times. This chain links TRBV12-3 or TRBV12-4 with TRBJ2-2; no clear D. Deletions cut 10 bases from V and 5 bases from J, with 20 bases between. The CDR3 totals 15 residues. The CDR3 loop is CAITVGIRVTGELFF. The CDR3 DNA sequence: TGTGCCATTACGGTGGGGATACGTGTAACCGGGGAGCTGTTTTTT.

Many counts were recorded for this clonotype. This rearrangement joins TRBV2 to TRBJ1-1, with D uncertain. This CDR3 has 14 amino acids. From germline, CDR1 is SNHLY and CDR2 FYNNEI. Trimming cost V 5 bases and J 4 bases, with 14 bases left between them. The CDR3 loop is CASSREHLSTEAFF. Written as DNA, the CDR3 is TGTGCCAGCAGTAGGGAGCACCTTTCCACTGAAGCTTTCTTT.

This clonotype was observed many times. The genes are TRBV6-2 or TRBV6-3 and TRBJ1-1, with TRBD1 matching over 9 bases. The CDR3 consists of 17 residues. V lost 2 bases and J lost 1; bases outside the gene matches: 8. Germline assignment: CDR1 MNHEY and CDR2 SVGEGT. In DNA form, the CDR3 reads TGTGCCAGCAGTTACGCGTGGGACAGGGTTACGAACACTGAAGCTTTCTTT. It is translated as CASSYAWDRVTNTEAFF.

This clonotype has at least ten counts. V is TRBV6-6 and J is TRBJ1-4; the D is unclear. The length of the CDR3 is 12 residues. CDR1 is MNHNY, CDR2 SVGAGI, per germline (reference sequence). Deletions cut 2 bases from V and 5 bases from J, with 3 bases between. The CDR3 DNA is TGTGCCAGCAGTTACCCAAATGAAAAACTGTTTTTT. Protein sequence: CASSYPNEKLFF.

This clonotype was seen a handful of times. The DNA for the CDR3 is TGTGCCAGCAGCCGAGCGGGGGTCGCAGATACGCAGTATTTT. This codes for CASSRAGVADTQYF. The chain carries TRBV5-6 and TRBJ2-3; TRBD2 matches 8 bases. The V and J ends lost 4 bases and 4 bases, in that order; junction bases with no gene match: 5. The CDR3 sequence is 14 residues long. Germline V gene data show CDR1 as SGHDT and CDR2 as YYEEEE.

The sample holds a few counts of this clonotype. The CDR3 nucleotides read TGCAGTGCTAGAGATCCCTTCACAGCTAACTATGGCTACACCTTC. It specifies CSARDPFTANYGYTF. V usage is TRBV20-1 and J usage is TRBJ1-2; D unresolved. CDR1 and CDR2 (germline): DFQATT, SNEGSKA (reference sequence). This CDR3 has 15 amino acids. Trimming took 0 bases from V and 0 from J, leaving 11 bases between them.

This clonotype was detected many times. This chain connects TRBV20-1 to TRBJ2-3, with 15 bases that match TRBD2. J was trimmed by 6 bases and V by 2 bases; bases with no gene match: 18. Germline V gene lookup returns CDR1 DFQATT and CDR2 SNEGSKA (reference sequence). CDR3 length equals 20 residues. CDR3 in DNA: TGCAGTGCTAGATTCGGATCCGCCGGACTAGCGGGGGGGCCATCTGATACGCAGTATTTT. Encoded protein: CSARFGSAGLAGGPSDTQYF.

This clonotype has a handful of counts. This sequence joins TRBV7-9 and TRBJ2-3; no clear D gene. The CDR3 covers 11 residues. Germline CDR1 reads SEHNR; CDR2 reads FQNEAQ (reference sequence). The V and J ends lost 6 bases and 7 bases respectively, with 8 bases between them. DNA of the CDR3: TGTGCCAGCAGTCCTTCCTATACGCAGTATTTT. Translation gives CASSPSYTQYF.

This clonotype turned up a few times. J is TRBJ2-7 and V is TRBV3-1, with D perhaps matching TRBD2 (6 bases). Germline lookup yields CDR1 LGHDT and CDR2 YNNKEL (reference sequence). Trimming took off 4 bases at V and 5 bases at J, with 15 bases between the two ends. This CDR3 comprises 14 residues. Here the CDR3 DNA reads TGTGCCAGCAGCCCACGGGGGATTCCCCACGAGCAGTACTTC. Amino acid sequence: CASSPRGIPHEQYF.